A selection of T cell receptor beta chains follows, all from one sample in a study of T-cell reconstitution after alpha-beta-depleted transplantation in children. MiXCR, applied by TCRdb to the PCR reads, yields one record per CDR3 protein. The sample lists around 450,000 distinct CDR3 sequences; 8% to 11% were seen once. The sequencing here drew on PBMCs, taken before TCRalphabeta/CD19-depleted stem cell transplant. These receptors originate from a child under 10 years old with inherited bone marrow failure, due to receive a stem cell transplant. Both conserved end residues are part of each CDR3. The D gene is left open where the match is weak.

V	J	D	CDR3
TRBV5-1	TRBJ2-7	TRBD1	CASRYEDRNYEQYF
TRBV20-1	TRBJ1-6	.	CSAILHASYNSPLHF
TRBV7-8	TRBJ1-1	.	CASSLAYSPRAFF
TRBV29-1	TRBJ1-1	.	CSVAAGPRGTEAFF
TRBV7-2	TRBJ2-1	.	CASSAMSGPYNEQFF
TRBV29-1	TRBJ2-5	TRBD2	CSVGSRLAGVETQYF
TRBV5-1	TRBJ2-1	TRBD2	CASSLGGRVSGGQFF
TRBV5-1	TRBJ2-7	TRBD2	CAILPQRGSYEQYF
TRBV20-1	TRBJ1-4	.	CSAVDSRNEKLFF
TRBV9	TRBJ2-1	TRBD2	CASSATSGSYNEQFF
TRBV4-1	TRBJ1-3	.	CASSQIGRDAGNTIYF
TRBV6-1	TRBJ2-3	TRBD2	CASRPRAGAATDTQYF
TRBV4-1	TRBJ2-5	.	CASSQDRAARTQYF
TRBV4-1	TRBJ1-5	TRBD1	CAISVRQGLKQPQHF
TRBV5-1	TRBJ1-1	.	CASSLARVNTEAFF
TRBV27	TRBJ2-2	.	CASSSAEDTGELFF
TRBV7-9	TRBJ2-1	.	CASSLAPGVMDEQFF
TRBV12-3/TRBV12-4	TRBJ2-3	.	CASSFPPAPDTQYF
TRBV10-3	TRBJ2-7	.	CAISEYVGKGTGEQYF
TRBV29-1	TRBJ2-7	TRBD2	CSAIGLAGFSEQYF
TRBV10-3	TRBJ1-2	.	CAITSTANYGYTF
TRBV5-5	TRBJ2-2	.	CAMGPGRDTGELFF
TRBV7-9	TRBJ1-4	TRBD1	CASSVRDSFATNEKLFF
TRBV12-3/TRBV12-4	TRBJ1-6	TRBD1	CASSLRDRWDSPLHF
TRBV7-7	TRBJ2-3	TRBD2	CASSFGKAGGLGTDTQYF
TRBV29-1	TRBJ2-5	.	CSVDMETQYF
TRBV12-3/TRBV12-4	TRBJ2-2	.	CASSLVLVNTGELFF
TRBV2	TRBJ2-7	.	CAIKTRGYEQYF
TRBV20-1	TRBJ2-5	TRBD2	CSPRAGAGETQYF
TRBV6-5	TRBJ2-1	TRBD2	CASSYLSSGSVSNEQFF
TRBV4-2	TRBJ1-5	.	CASSQEYGGGNQPQHF
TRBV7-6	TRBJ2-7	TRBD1	CASSYRGDRGSYEQYF
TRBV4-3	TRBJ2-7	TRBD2	CASSLSSGNPSYEQYF
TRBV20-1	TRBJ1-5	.	CSARTHHSNQPQHF
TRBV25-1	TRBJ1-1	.	CASSEGGRWNTEAFF
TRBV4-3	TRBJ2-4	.	CASSQDFSVGADIQYF
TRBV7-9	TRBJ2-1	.	CASSLLADVLNEQFF
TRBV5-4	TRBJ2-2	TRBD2	CASSTSGSSTGELFF
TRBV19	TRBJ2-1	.	CASSIAGREQFF
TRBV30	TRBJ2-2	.	CAWSFQVYTGELFF
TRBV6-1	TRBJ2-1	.	CASSAVVRNGNEQFF
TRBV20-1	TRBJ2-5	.	CSARDRGDFAETQYF
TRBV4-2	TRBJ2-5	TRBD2	CASSQARLAGQETQYF
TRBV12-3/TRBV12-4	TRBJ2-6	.	CASSLGEVNVLTF
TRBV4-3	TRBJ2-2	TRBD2	CASSQDPAGGHTGELFF
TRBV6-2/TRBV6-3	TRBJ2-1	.	CASSYWAGGYNEQFF